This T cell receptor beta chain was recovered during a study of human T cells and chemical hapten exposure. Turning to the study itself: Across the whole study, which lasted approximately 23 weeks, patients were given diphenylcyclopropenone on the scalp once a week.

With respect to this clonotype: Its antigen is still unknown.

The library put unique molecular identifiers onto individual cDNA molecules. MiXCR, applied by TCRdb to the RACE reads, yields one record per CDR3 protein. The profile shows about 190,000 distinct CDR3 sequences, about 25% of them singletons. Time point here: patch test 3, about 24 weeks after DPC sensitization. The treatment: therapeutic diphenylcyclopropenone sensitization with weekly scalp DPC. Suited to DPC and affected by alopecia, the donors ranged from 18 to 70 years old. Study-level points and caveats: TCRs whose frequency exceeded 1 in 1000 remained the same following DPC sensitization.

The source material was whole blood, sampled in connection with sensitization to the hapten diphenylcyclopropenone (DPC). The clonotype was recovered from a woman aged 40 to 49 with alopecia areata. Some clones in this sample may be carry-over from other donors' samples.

The CDR3 sequence: CASSQDRDRASREQFF. In DNA, the CDR3 is TGCGCCAGCAGCCAAGACCGGGACAGGGCATCCCGGGAGCAGTTCTTC. The J gene is TRBJ2-1, the V gene TRBV4-1; 9 nucleotides agree with TRBD1. The CDR3 loop spans 16 amino acids. V shed 0 bases and J 10 bases; nucleotides not matched to a gene: 10. CDR1 is MGHRA and CDR2 is YSYEKL in the germline V gene.